The source of this T cell receptor beta chain is a study of shared clonotypes between healthy human individuals. Several immunoSEQ plates received, in even portions, the genomic DNA of each subset. The method was immunoSEQ multiplex PCR; TCRdb's version includes in-frame clones alone and lacks a portion of them. This sample carries 2 million to 3 million clones, under 95% of them seen once, and the ten largest clones take roughly 0.39%. V dropped 0 bases and J dropped 2; count of bases not matched to a gene: 13. This CDR3 spans 18 amino acids. CDR1 and CDR2 (germline): SGHTS, YDEGEE. Sequencing was performed on naive CD4+ T cells from PBMCs. Subset here: CD45RA+ positively selected. The chain is built from TRBV5-8 and TRBJ1-2; 7 nucleotides align to TRBD1. The TCR was taken from a man aged 18 to 29 in good health. Some clones in this sample may be carry-over from other donors' samples. The CDR3 DNA reads TGTGCCAGCAGCTTGGATCGTATCTCCGTCAGGGGGAACTATGGCTACACCTTC. Its protein product is CASSLDRISVRGNYGYTF.